These 20 T cell receptor beta chains were all obtained from the same sample, sequenced in a study of T cells expressing NK-cell markers. TCRdb re-called the 5' RACE reads and shows each CDR3 protein once, DNA omitted. This table holds about 410,000 distinct CDR3 sequences. The sample consisted of blood T cells: a sorted CD56 or NKG2C T cell subset, CD4+ or CD8+ T cells, or bulk PBMC T cells (not recorded which). Receptors originate from a woman aged 50 to 60 in good health.

The rearrangement uses TRBV20-1 and TRBJ1-1. This CDR3 is built from 14 residues. Looked up from germline, CDR1 is DFQATT and CDR2 is SNEGSKA (reference sequence). The CDR3: CSARDQSMNTEAFF.

This chain connects TRBV27 to TRBJ1-2; TCRdb reports TRBD1, a call that lacks DNA to check it against. The CDR3 is 16 amino acids. Per germline, CDR1 MNHEY and CDR2 SMNVEV (reference sequence). The chain's CDR3 is CASSSLFFDRSHGYTF.

The chain joins TRBV28 to TRBJ2-4. The CDR3 totals 14 residues. Germline V gene data show CDR1 as MDHEN and CDR2 as SYDVKM. This chain's CDR3 is CASSGGLAKNIQYF.

The CDR3 region is CASSPPPGMSTDTQYF. This chain uses TRBV3-1 with TRBJ2-3; with no DNA, the TCRdb D assignment of TRBD1 cannot be verified. The CDR3 runs 16 residues. The germline CDR1 and CDR2 sequences are LGHDT and YNNKEL (reference sequence).

The chain has TRBV5-1 and TRBJ2-3. The CDR3 has 11 amino acids. Germline V lookup: CDR1 SGHRS, CDR2 YFSETQ. CDR3 in amino acids: CASHQYDTQYF. The whole variable domain, filled in from reference TRBV5-1 and TRBJ2-3, reads KAGVTQTPRYLIKTRGQQVTLSCSPISGHRSVSWYQQTPGQGLQFLFEYFSETQRNKGNFPGRFSGRQFSNSRSEMNVSTLELGDSALYLCASHQYDTQYFGPGTRLTVL.

V is TRBV7-7 and J is TRBJ2-5; TCRdb reports TRBD1, a call that lacks DNA to check it against. The CDR3 sequence is 13 residues long. Germline V gives CDR1 SSHAT, CDR2 FNYEAQ (reference sequence). The CDR3 spells CASSLAPGVGLYF.

The genes are TRBV6-5 and TRBJ2-3; there is no DNA to check the TCRdb D call of TRBD1. Germline V CDR1 and CDR2: MNHEY, SVGAGI. This CDR3 is built from 14 residues. The CDR3 sequence: CASSGGGRVNTQYF.

The chain couples TRBV12-3 or TRBV12-4 to TRBJ2-7; TCRdb indicates TRBD2, and absent DNA this call remains unverified. The CDR3 is 17 residues long. CDR3 in amino acids: CASSLGGRVSGEYEQYF.

The V and J genes are TRBV20-1 and TRBJ2-1. This CDR3 region has 14 residues. Looked up from germline, CDR1 is DFQATT and CDR2 is SNEGSKA (reference sequence). This CDR3 reads CSARDKRNYNEQFF.

The J gene is TRBJ1-5, the V gene TRBV24-1; with no DNA, the TCRdb D assignment of TRBD1 cannot be verified. CDR1 and CDR2 from the germline V gene are KGHDR and SFDVKD. This CDR3 spans 14 amino acids. CDR3 sequence reads: CATSDKTGGQPQHF.

The chain carries TRBV5-1 and TRBJ1-6; the TCRdb call, TRBD1, lacks DNA for checking. Germline CDR1 is SGHRS and CDR2 is YFSETQ. The CDR3 sequence is 17 residues long. The CDR3: CASSLAPPGQDNSPLHF.

The chain joins TRBV7-2 to TRBJ1-2; TCRdb's D call of TRBD1 is untestable without DNA. CDR3 size: 16 residues. Germline V CDR1 and CDR2: SGHTA, FQGNSA. CDR3 sequence: CASSPRPGFLSGGYTF.

The chain links TRBV24-1 to TRBJ2-5. This CDR3 region has 16 residues. Germline assignment: CDR1 KGHDR and CDR2 SFDVKD. The CDR3 loop is CATSDSGFIAQETQYF.

The chain combines TRBV11-2 with TRBJ2-2; TCRdb lists TRBD2, though no DNA is available to test this call. Germline lookup yields CDR1 SGHAT and CDR2 FQNNGV. The CDR3 is 18 amino acids. CDR3 sequence reads: CASSRGTSTILGTGELFF.

This chain uses TRBV4-1 with TRBJ2-1. The germline gives CDR1 MGHRA, CDR2 YSYEKL. CDR3 length: 15 residues. CDR3 sequence: CASSQAPSVGYEQFF.

The chain uses TRBV5-5 and TRBJ1-1; the TCRdb D gene call, TRBD1, has no DNA to confirm it. CDR3 size: 15 residues. Looked up from germline, CDR1 is SGHKS and CDR2 is YYEKEE (reference sequence). CDR3 region: CASSRQVLMNTEAFF.

V and J are TRBV11-2 and TRBJ2-2; the D gene TCRdb calls, TRBD1, cannot be checked with no DNA. CDR1 is SGHAT, CDR2 FQNNGV, per germline. This CDR3 contains 17 residues. CDR3 loop: CASSPEGVWANTGELFF.

The V and J genes are TRBV6-5 and TRBJ2-3. Germline assignment: CDR1 MNHEY and CDR2 SVGAGI. The CDR3 sequence is 15 residues long. CDR3 loop: CASTGLENSGDTQYF.

The rearrangement links TRBV5-6 to TRBJ1-2; as DNA is missing, the TRBD1 call by TCRdb cannot be tested. The CDR3 length is 14 residues. Germline values: CDR1 SGHDT, CDR2 YYEEEE. The CDR3 loop is CASSFLTGGKGYTF.

This chain uses TRBV20-1 with TRBJ2-7. The CDR3 length is 15 residues. Germline V lookup: CDR1 DFQATT, CDR2 SNEGSKA (reference sequence). The CDR3 loop is CSARAYRRQPYEQYF.